The 5 T cell receptor beta chains in this list originate from one sample, sequenced in a study of identifying expanded T cells in peripheral blood. Some clones are missing from TCRdb's copy, which holds only in-frame ones; the method was immunoSEQ multiplex PCR. The sample carries 65,000 to 95,000 clones, around 84% recorded once. The sequenced material came from blood. Every receptor here comes from a person aged 18-70 years in good health.

This clone was seen a few times. The chain employs TRBV27 and TRBJ1-3; D might be TRBD1 (5 bases). V lost 5 bases to trimming and J lost 2 bases, with 25 bases between them. The CDR3 has 19 residues. The germline V gene encodes CDR1 MNHEY and CDR2 SMNVEV (reference sequence). The CDR3 reads CASSRPVAGTELPGNTIYF. In DNA form, the CDR3 reads TGTGCCAGCAGTCGACCGGTTGCCGGGACGGAATTACCTGGAAACACCATATATTTT.

In regard to this clone: The junction departs from germline at one end; a sequencing error may be responsible. The chain is built from TRBV27 and TRBJ2-1; 9 bases map to TRBD2. CDR1 is MNHEY, CDR2 SMNVEV, per germline (reference sequence). The CDR3 contains 12 residues. This CDR3 is CASSRPGLAQVF. The CDR3 DNA reads as TGTGCCAGCAGTCGACCGGGACTAGCCCAGGTCTTC.

J is TRBJ1-4 and V is TRBV28; D unclear. V was trimmed by 2 bases and J by 2 bases, leaving 6 bases between them. This CDR3 spans 14 amino acids. Germline CDR1 is MDHEN and CDR2 is SYDVKM. The CDR3 sequence is CASSLIGTNEKLFF. The CDR3 DNA reads as TGTGCCAGCAGTTTAATCGGGACTAATGAAAAACTGTTTTTT.

J is TRBJ1-2 and V is TRBV28; D gene uncertain. Between the trimmed V and J ends, which lost 7 bases and 6 bases, there was a span of 18 bases. The CDR3 extends over 14 amino acids. The germline CDR1 and CDR2 sequences are MDHEN and SYDVKM. The CDR3 DNA sequence: TGTGCCAGCATCACCTCGGCGTCGGGGAATGGCTACACCTTC. Amino acid sequence: CASITSASGNGYTF.

This clone came up once. The chain recombines TRBV9 with TRBJ2-7; no definite D call. With 0 bases removed from V and 1 base from J, the gap between germline ends came to 8 bases. The CDR3 totals 14 residues. Germline loops: CDR1 SGDLS, CDR2 YYNGEE. CDR3 sequence (DNA): TGTGCCAGCAGCGTAGCATCAGGATCCTACGAGCAGTACTTC. This translates into CASSVASGSYEQYF.